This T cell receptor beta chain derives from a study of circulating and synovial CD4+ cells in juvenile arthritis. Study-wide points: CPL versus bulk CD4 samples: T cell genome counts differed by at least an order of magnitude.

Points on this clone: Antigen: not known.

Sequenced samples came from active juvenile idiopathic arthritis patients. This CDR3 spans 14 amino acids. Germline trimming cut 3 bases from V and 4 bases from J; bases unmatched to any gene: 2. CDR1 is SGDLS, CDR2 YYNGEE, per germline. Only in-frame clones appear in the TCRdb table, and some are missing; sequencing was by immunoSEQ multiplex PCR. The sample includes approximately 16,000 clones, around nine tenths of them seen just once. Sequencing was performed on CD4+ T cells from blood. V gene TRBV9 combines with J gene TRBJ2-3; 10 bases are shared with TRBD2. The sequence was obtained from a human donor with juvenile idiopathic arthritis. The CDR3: CASSELAGPDTQYF. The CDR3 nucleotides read TGTGCCAGCAGCGAACTAGCGGGACCAGATACGCAGTATTTT.